The rows below give T cell receptor beta chains drawn from one sample of a study of Ad26.COV2.S vaccination and SARS-CoV-2 variants. Clones were read by immunoSEQ multiplex PCR, and TCRdb kept only the in-frame ones, dropping some. The table records around 340,000 clones, 88% of them present only once. The source material was peripheral blood, sampled in a trial of Ad26.COV2.S vaccine versus placebo. These receptors were collected from a person aged 18-65 years who received the Ad26.COV2.S COVID-19 vaccine or a placebo. Both conserved end residues are part of each CDR3. Each record gives: clone size, J gene, D gene, V gene, CDR3 protein, CDR3 DNA. The D gene is left open where the match is weak. Clone size is not always given. Where it is, it says once, few, many or a class for expanded clones.

clone_size: NA
j_call: TRBJ2-7
d_call: TRBD2
v_call: TRBV5-6
cdr3_aa: CASSAGTSGSRQYF
cdr3_nt: TGTGCCAGCAGCGCCGGGACTAGCGGGAGCCGGCAGTACTTC

clone_size: NA
j_call: TRBJ1-2
d_call: NA
v_call: TRBV11-2
cdr3_aa: CASSPNYGYTF
cdr3_nt: TGTGCCAGCAGCCCGAACTATGGCTACACCTTC

clone_size: few
j_call: TRBJ1-1
d_call: NA
v_call: TRBV7-9
cdr3_aa: CASSQQWGFGTEAFF
cdr3_nt: TGTGCCAGCAGCCAGCAGTGGGGGTTCGGCACTGAAGCTTTCTTT

clone_size: NA
j_call: TRBJ1-2
d_call: NA
v_call: TRBV7-9
cdr3_aa: CASSFSTGLYGYTF
cdr3_nt: TGTGCCAGCAGCTTCTCTACAGGGCTCTACGGCTACACCTTC

clone_size: NA
j_call: TRBJ2-3
d_call: TRBD1
v_call: TRBV18
cdr3_aa: CASSPLGTGVRGDTQYF
cdr3_nt: TGTGCCAGCTCACCCCTCGGGACAGGCGTAAGGGGGGATACGCAGTATTTT

clone_size: once
j_call: TRBJ1-2
d_call: NA
v_call: TRBV28
cdr3_aa: CASSLEQGYGYTF
cdr3_nt: TGTGCCAGCAGTTTAGAACAGGGATATGGCTACACCTTC

clone_size: NA
j_call: TRBJ2-1
d_call: TRBD2
v_call: TRBV5-1
cdr3_aa: CASSWPPTSGSAPRFRQFF
cdr3_nt: TGCGCCAGCAGCTGGCCCCCGACTAGCGGGAGCGCCCCGAGATTTCGGCAGTTCTTC

clone_size: few
j_call: TRBJ2-2
d_call: NA
v_call: TRBV24-1
cdr3_aa: CATSESRRNTGELFF
cdr3_nt: TGTGCCACCAGTGAGTCCAGGAGAAACACCGGGGAGCTGTTTTTT

clone_size: NA
j_call: TRBJ1-2
d_call: NA
v_call: TRBV7-2
cdr3_aa: CASSLDRDYGYTF
cdr3_nt: TGTGCCAGCAGCTTAGACAGAGACTATGGCTACACCTTC

clone_size: NA
j_call: TRBJ1-1
d_call: NA
v_call: TRBV6-5
cdr3_aa: CASRTGITEAFF
cdr3_nt: TGTGCCAGCAGGACAGGCATCACTGAAGCTTTCTTT

clone_size: NA
j_call: TRBJ1-3
d_call: TRBD1
v_call: TRBV12-5
cdr3_aa: CASGSSGTGGRNTIYF
cdr3_nt: TGTGCTAGTGGTTCCTCCGGGACAGGGGGTAGAAACACCATATATTTT

clone_size: NA
j_call: TRBJ2-3
d_call: NA
v_call: TRBV7-2
cdr3_aa: CASSLVGPPHTDTQYF
cdr3_nt: TGTGCCAGCAGCTTAGTGGGTCCCCCCCACACAGATACGCAGTATTTT

clone_size: NA
j_call: TRBJ1-2
d_call: NA
v_call: TRBV20-1
cdr3_aa: CSALREGAGTF
cdr3_nt: TGCAGTGCTTTAAGAGAAGGGGCTGGAACCTTC

clone_size: NA
j_call: TRBJ1-1
d_call: NA
v_call: TRBV10-3
cdr3_aa: CAISEWAGMGNTEAFF
cdr3_nt: TGTGCCATCAGTGAGTGGGCAGGGATGGGGAACACTGAAGCTTTCTTT

clone_size: once
j_call: TRBJ2-7
d_call: TRBD1
v_call: TRBV18
cdr3_aa: CASSPSTDRASSYEQYF
cdr3_nt: TGTGCCAGCTCACCCTCTACGGACAGGGCTAGTAGCTACGAGCAGTACTTC

clone_size: NA
j_call: TRBJ2-1
d_call: NA
v_call: TRBV5-4
cdr3_aa: CASSPQGGRTYNEQFF
cdr3_nt: TGTGCCAGCAGCCCCCAGGGGGGGAGAACCTACAATGAGCAGTTCTTC

clone_size: NA
j_call: TRBJ2-1
d_call: NA
v_call: TRBV5-1
cdr3_aa: CASSFGPTTYNEQFF
cdr3_nt: TGCGCCAGCAGCTTTGGGCCGACAACCTACAATGAGCAGTTCTTC

clone_size: NA
j_call: TRBJ2-7
d_call: NA
v_call: TRBV9
cdr3_aa: CASSVTEGGSYEQYF
cdr3_nt: TGTGCCAGCAGCGTAACCGAGGGGGGTTCCTACGAGCAGTACTTC

clone_size: NA
j_call: TRBJ1-3
d_call: TRBD1
v_call: TRBV7-2
cdr3_aa: CASSLSSGQGQSGNTIYF
cdr3_nt: TGTGCCAGCAGCTTAAGTAGTGGCCAGGGACAGAGTGGAAACACCATATATTTT

clone_size: NA
j_call: TRBJ1-2
d_call: NA
v_call: TRBV6-4
cdr3_aa: CASSDFYGYTF
cdr3_nt: TGTGCCAGCAGTGACTTCTATGGCTACACCTTC

clone_size: NA
j_call: TRBJ1-3
d_call: NA
v_call: TRBV11-3
cdr3_aa: CASSLGDKRGNTIYF
cdr3_nt: TGTGCCAGCAGCTTAGGGGACAAACGCGGAAACACCATATATTTT

clone_size: NA
j_call: TRBJ2-5
d_call: NA
v_call: TRBV13
cdr3_aa: CASSLKAEETQYF
cdr3_nt: TGTGCCAGCAGCTTAAAGGCAGAAGAGACCCAGTACTTC

clone_size: NA
j_call: TRBJ2-7
d_call: TRBD1
v_call: TRBV13
cdr3_aa: CASSPPGTGYEQYF
cdr3_nt: TGTGCCAGCAGTCCTCCTGGGACAGGGTACGAGCAGTACTTC

clone_size: NA
j_call: TRBJ2-3
d_call: TRBD2
v_call: TRBV19
cdr3_aa: CASNELAGTTDTQYF
cdr3_nt: TGTGCCAGTAACGAGCTAGCGGGGACCACAGATACGCAGTATTTT

clone_size: NA
j_call: TRBJ1-4
d_call: NA
v_call: TRBV28
cdr3_aa: CASSARTDFNEKLFF
cdr3_nt: TGTGCCAGCAGTGCCCGGACAGATTTTAATGAAAAACTGTTTTTT

clone_size: NA
j_call: TRBJ1-1
d_call: NA
v_call: TRBV5-6
cdr3_aa: CASSYAGDTEAFF
cdr3_nt: TGTGCCAGCAGCTACGCGGGGGACACTGAAGCTTTCTTT

clone_size: NA
j_call: TRBJ1-1
d_call: NA
v_call: TRBV27
cdr3_aa: CASSLYTGGDTEAFF
cdr3_nt: TGTGCCAGCAGTTTATATACAGGAGGGGACACTGAAGCTTTCTTT

clone_size: NA
j_call: TRBJ1-1
d_call: TRBD1
v_call: TRBV28
cdr3_aa: CASRGRQGTLGTEAFF
cdr3_nt: TGTGCCAGCAGAGGCCGACAGGGGACGCTTGGGACTGAAGCTTTCTTT

clone_size: NA
j_call: TRBJ2-7
d_call: NA
v_call: TRBV4-1
cdr3_aa: CASSQDPHGIEQYF
cdr3_nt: TGCGCCAGCAGCCAAGATCCCCACGGGATCGAGCAGTACTTC

clone_size: NA
j_call: TRBJ2-1
d_call: NA
v_call: TRBV7-3
cdr3_aa: CASSSGPGSSYNEQFF
cdr3_nt: TGTGCCAGCAGCTCAGGACCCGGTTCCTCCTACAATGAGCAGTTCTTC

clone_size: NA
j_call: TRBJ1-1
d_call: NA
v_call: TRBV9
cdr3_aa: CASSLNPMGNTEAFF
cdr3_nt: TGTGCCAGCAGCCTGAACCCCATGGGGAACACTGAAGCTTTCTTT

clone_size: NA
j_call: TRBJ1-2
d_call: NA
v_call: TRBV19
cdr3_aa: CASSIGLITNYGYTF
cdr3_nt: TGTGCCAGTAGTATCGGACTGATTACTAACTATGGCTACACCTTC

clone_size: NA
j_call: TRBJ2-4
d_call: NA
v_call: TRBV28
cdr3_aa: CASSTGTLKNIQYF
cdr3_nt: TGTGCCAGCAGCACCGGGACACTAAAAAACATTCAGTACTTC

clone_size: NA
j_call: TRBJ1-5
d_call: NA
v_call: TRBV30
cdr3_aa: CAWSVQGVGNQPQHF
cdr3_nt: TGTGCCTGGAGTGTACAGGGTGTTGGCAATCAGCCCCAGCATTTT

clone_size: NA
j_call: TRBJ2-5
d_call: NA
v_call: TRBV2
cdr3_aa: CATGLLGETQYF
cdr3_nt: TGTGCCACGGGGCTGTTAGGGGAGACCCAGTACTTC

clone_size: NA
j_call: TRBJ2-5
d_call: NA
v_call: TRBV28
cdr3_aa: CASRRGGETQYF
cdr3_nt: TGTGCCAGCAGGAGAGGCGGCGAGACCCAGTACTTC

clone_size: NA
j_call: TRBJ1-4
d_call: TRBD1
v_call: TRBV4-2
cdr3_aa: CASSQDLGTGLRRGEKLFF
cdr3_nt: TGTGCCAGCAGCCAAGATCTGGGGACAGGGCTCCGCCGGGGGGAAAAACTGTTTTTT

clone_size: NA
j_call: TRBJ2-7
d_call: NA
v_call: TRBV5-1
cdr3_aa: CASSGGTPLYEQYF
cdr3_nt: TGCGCCAGCAGCGGTGGGACGCCCCTCTACGAGCAGTACTTC

clone_size: NA
j_call: TRBJ1-3
d_call: NA
v_call: TRBV5-6
cdr3_aa: CATHRTGTYGNTIYF
cdr3_nt: TGTGCCACCCACAGAACGGGGACATACGGAAACACCATATATTTT

clone_size: NA
j_call: TRBJ2-2
d_call: TRBD2
v_call: TRBV3-1/TRBV3-2
cdr3_aa: CASSQALAGTNTGELFF
cdr3_nt: TGTGCCAGCAGCCAAGCCCTAGCGGGGACGAACACCGGGGAGCTGTTTTTT

clone_size: NA
j_call: TRBJ2-7
d_call: NA
v_call: TRBV6-2/TRBV6-3
cdr3_aa: CASSYSRGQGEQYF
cdr3_nt: TGTGCCAGCAGTTATAGTCGGGGGCAGGGTGAGCAGTACTTC

clone_size: NA
j_call: TRBJ2-7
d_call: NA
v_call: TRBV5-1
cdr3_aa: CASSLPRRYEQYF
cdr3_nt: TGCGCCAGCAGCTTACCGCGGCGCTACGAGCAGTACTTC

clone_size: NA
j_call: TRBJ1-2
d_call: NA
v_call: TRBV5-6
cdr3_aa: CASSPREGYGYTF
cdr3_nt: TGTGCCAGCAGCCCCCGGGAGGGCTATGGCTACACCTTC

clone_size: NA
j_call: TRBJ2-7
d_call: NA
v_call: TRBV4-3
cdr3_aa: CASSQDRGEPPYEQYF
cdr3_nt: TGCGCCAGCAGCCAAGATAGGGGGGAGCCACCCTACGAGCAGTACTTC

clone_size: NA
j_call: TRBJ1-2
d_call: NA
v_call: TRBV6-5
cdr3_aa: CASSPEGHGYTF
cdr3_nt: TGTGCCAGCAGTCCAGAAGGGCATGGCTACACCTTC

clone_size: NA
j_call: TRBJ2-2
d_call: TRBD1
v_call: TRBV19
cdr3_aa: CASIARTGDLMNTGELFF
cdr3_nt: TGTGCCAGTATTGCGCGGACAGGGGACCTCATGAACACCGGGGAGCTGTTTTTT

clone_size: NA
j_call: TRBJ2-1
d_call: TRBD2
v_call: TRBV28
cdr3_aa: CASRKLAGSSYNEQFF
cdr3_nt: TGTGCCAGCAGGAAACTAGCGGGGAGCTCCTACAATGAGCAGTTCTTC

clone_size: NA
j_call: TRBJ2-7
d_call: NA
v_call: TRBV5-4
cdr3_aa: CASSLRGDSYEQYF
cdr3_nt: TGTGCCAGCAGCTTAAGGGGGGACTCCTACGAGCAGTACTTC

clone_size: NA
j_call: TRBJ1-1
d_call: TRBD1
v_call: TRBV28
cdr3_aa: CASTYGQVPQAFF
cdr3_nt: TGTGCCAGCACCTATGGACAGGTCCCTCAAGCTTTCTTT

clone_size: few
j_call: TRBJ2-7
d_call: NA
v_call: TRBV4-3
cdr3_aa: CASSRGVGERYEQYF
cdr3_nt: TGCGCCAGCAGCCGCGGGGTAGGCGAGAGGTACGAGCAGTACTTC

clone_size: NA
j_call: TRBJ2-7
d_call: TRBD1
v_call: TRBV6-5
cdr3_aa: CASSPLGTDSVEQYF
cdr3_nt: TGTGCCAGCAGTCCCCTAGGGACAGATTCCGTCGAGCAGTACTTC

clone_size: NA
j_call: TRBJ1-1
d_call: TRBD1
v_call: TRBV2
cdr3_aa: CATGQGVVTEAFF
cdr3_nt: TGTGCCACCGGACAGGGGGTAGTCACTGAAGCTTTCTTT

clone_size: NA
j_call: TRBJ2-5
d_call: NA
v_call: TRBV4-1
cdr3_aa: CASSLNGQSGVETQYF
cdr3_nt: TGCGCCAGCAGCCTTAACGGACAGTCCGGGGTAGAGACCCAGTACTTC

clone_size: NA
j_call: TRBJ2-1
d_call: TRBD2
v_call: TRBV27
cdr3_aa: CASSFSGDSYNEQFF
cdr3_nt: TGTGCCAGCAGTTTTAGCGGGGATTCCTACAATGAGCAGTTCTTC

clone_size: NA
j_call: TRBJ2-3
d_call: TRBD2
v_call: TRBV4-3
cdr3_aa: CASSQGGGADTQYF
cdr3_nt: TGCGCCAGCAGCCAAGGGGGAGGGGCAGATACGCAGTATTTT